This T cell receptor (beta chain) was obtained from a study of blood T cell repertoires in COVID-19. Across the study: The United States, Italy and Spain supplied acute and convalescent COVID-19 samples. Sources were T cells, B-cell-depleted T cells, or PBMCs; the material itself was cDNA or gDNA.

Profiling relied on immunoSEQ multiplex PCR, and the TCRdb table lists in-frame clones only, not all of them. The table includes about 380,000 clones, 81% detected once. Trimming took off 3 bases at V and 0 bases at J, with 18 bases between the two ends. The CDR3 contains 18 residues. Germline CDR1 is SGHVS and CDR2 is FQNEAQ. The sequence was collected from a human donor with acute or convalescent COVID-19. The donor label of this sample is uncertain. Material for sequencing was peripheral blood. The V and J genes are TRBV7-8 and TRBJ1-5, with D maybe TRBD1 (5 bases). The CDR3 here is CASSLGGGSAYSNQPQHF. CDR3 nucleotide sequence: TGTGCCAGCAGCTTGGGGGGAGGGAGCGCCTATAGCAATCAGCCCCAGCATTTT.